The rows below give T cell receptor beta chains drawn from one sample of a study of T cells in Graves' hyperthyroidism and ophthalmopathy. One entry per CDR3 protein results from TCRdb running MiXCR on the multiplex PCR reads. Found here are roughly 500,000 distinct CDR3 sequences, 46% of them singletons; the top ten hold under 20%. The sample comprised peripheral blood or thyroid tissue (not recorded which). The receptors here all came from an adult woman with Graves' disease, either hyperthyroidism or ophthalmopathy (not recorded which). CDR3s include the opening cysteine and the closing phenylalanine or tryptophan. The D gene is left open where the match is weak. Clone size is given for some rows only: seen once, a few or many times, or a class if the clone is expanded.

>NA|many|TRBJ1-5|TRBV12-3/TRBV12-4
TGTGCCAGCAGACCGGGACCCGGAGGGGATCAGCCCCAGCATTTT
CASRPGPGGDQPQHF
>NA|many|TRBJ1-2|TRBV29-1
TGCAGCGTTGAGGACCCTCTTGGCTATGGCTACACCTTC
CSVEDPLGYGYTF
>TRBD2|many|TRBJ2-7|TRBV7-8
TGTGCCAGCAGCTTAGTAAGCCTAGCGGCTACCTACGAGCAGTACTTC
CASSLVSLAATYEQYF
>TRBD1|NA|TRBJ1-2|TRBV29-1
TGCAGCGTTGAAAACCCGGGACAGGGCTTCTATGGCTACACCTTC
CSVENPGQGFYGYTF
>NA|many|TRBJ1-2|TRBV12-3/TRBV12-4
TGTGCCAGCAGTTTATACTCAGGGGAGAACTATGGCTACACCTTC
CASSLYSGENYGYTF
>NA|few|TRBJ2-2|TRBV7-7
TGTGCTAGCAGCTTAGGCCGACTAGTAAACACCGGGGAGCTGTTTTTT
CASSLGRLVNTGELFF
>TRBD2|NA|TRBJ2-7|TRBV7-9
TGTGCCAGCAGCGACGGACTAGCGGGAGTCCGCGCCGACTTC
CASSDGLAGVRADF
>TRBD2|NA|TRBJ2-5|TRBV20-1
TGCAGTGCTCAAGTCCCGGGACTAGGTGGTTGGGAGACCCAGTACTTC
CSAQVPGLGGWETQYF
>NA|many|TRBJ2-2|TRBV5-1
TGTGCCAGCAGTGATAACACCGGGGAGCTGTTTTTT
CASSDNTGELFF
>NA|NA|TRBJ1-2|TRBV10-3
TGTGCCGTCCGGGGGGGCTGGGATGGCTACACCTTC
CAVRGGWDGYTF
>TRBD1|NA|TRBJ1-4|TRBV4-1
TGCGCCAGCAGCCAGAGGGGACAGGATGATGAGGAACTGTTTTTT
CASSQRGQDDEELFF
>NA|many|TRBJ1-1|TRBV5-8
TGTGCCAGCAGAGGACAGCAGAACACTGAAGCTTTCTTT
CASRGQQNTEAFF
>NA|NA|TRBJ2-5|TRBV7-3
TGTGCCAGCAGCGTGGGGGGGCAGGGGCAAGAGACCCAGTACTTC
CASSVGGQGQETQYF
>NA|NA|TRBJ2-5|TRBV7-6
TGTGCCAGCAGCGGACGGGACCCCGCCCAGTACTTC
CASSGRDPAQYF
>TRBD2|NA|TRBJ2-5|TRBV29-1
TGCAGCGTGGGACCGGGACTAGTAAAAGAGACCCAGTACTTC
CSVGPGLVKETQYF
>NA|NA|TRBJ2-5|TRBV7-3
TGCGCCAGCAGCCCAGGGTACAGTCAAGAGACCCAGTACTTC
CASSPGYSQETQYF
>TRBD1|many|TRBJ2-5|TRBV7-3
TGTGCCAGCAGCTTGAGAGGGGGCAAGTTCGGGACCCAGTACTTC
CASSLRGGKFGTQYF
>NA|NA|TRBJ2-7|TRBV6-1
TGTGCCAGCAGTGTGGAAGGGGATCAGCCCCAGCAGTACTTC
CASSVEGDQPQQYF
>NA|many|TRBJ1-6|TRBV5-1
TGCGCCAGCAGCTTACCACAGGGAAATAATTCACCCCTCCACTTT
CASSLPQGNNSPLHF
>NA|many|TRBJ1-1|TRBV12-3/TRBV12-4
TGTGCCAGCAGTTTCTCAGCAAGTCGTGAAGCTTTCTTT
CASSFSASREAFF
>TRBD1|once|TRBJ1-4|TRBV5-1
TGCGCCAGCAGCCTAAGGGACAGGGAAGGGGGTGAAAAACTGTTTTTT
CASSLRDREGGEKLFF
>TRBD1|many|TRBJ1-5|TRBV6-1
TGTGCCAGCAGTGGTCTTGGACAGGGGATGCAGCCCCAGCATTTT
CASSGLGQGMQPQHF
>TRBD1|many|TRBJ1-1|TRBV11-3
TGTGCCAGCAGCACAACAGGGGCGAGCACTGAAGCTTTCTTT
CASSTTGASTEAFF
>TRBD1|NA|TRBJ2-1|TRBV7-3
TGTGCCAGCAGCTTAGTACAGGGGTACAATGAGCAGTTCTTC
CASSLVQGYNEQFF
>TRBD1|NA|TRBJ1-2|TRBV7-9
TGTGCCAGCAGCTTGGGTCCGCGACAGGGCCGTGGCTACACCTTC
CASSLGPRQGRGYTF
>NA|NA|TRBJ1-6|TRBV20-1
TGCAGTGCTACGGGGGGGGTGGAGAACTCACCCCTCCACTTT
CSATGGVENSPLHF
>TRBD2|NA|TRBJ2-3|TRBV7-6
TGTGCCAGCACCGATCTAGCGGGGGCTACCACAGATACGCAGTATTTT
CASTDLAGATTDTQYF
>NA|many|TRBJ2-5|TRBV28
TGTGCCAGCAGTTACGGCCGCTTACCTCAAGAGACCCAGTACTTC
CASSYGRLPQETQYF
>TRBD1|many|TRBJ1-5|TRBV20-1
TGCAGTGCTAGGGGGACAGCGTGGGGGGTGGCCCAGCATTTT
CSARGTAWGVAQHF
>TRBD1|many|TRBJ1-3|TRBV6-6
TGTGCCAGCAGTTACTCTGGGGACAGGAGAGGAGACACCATATATTTT
CASSYSGDRRGDTIYF
>NA|many|TRBJ1-5|TRBV12-3/TRBV12-4
TGTGCCAGCAGCCTCTTGGGTCAGCCCCAGCATTTT
CASSLLGQPQHF
>NA|many|TRBJ2-5|TRBV20-1
TGCAGTGCTACCAGCAACCAAGAGACCCAGTACTTC
CSATSNQETQYF
>NA|NA|TRBJ1-5|TRBV7-9
TGTGCCAGCGGACTTTCAGGGGCGCGTAGCAATCAGCCCCAGCATTTT
CASGLSGARSNQPQHF
>NA|many|TRBJ1-1|TRBV20-1
TGCAGTGCTAGGAGGGGGGGGACTGAAGCTTTCTTT
CSARRGGTEAFF
>TRBD1|NA|TRBJ2-7|TRBV13
TGTGCCAGCAGAGGGGACAGGGAGCAGTACTTC
CASRGDREQYF
>TRBD2|few|TRBJ2-7|TRBV4-1
TGCGCCAGCAGCCTTATCCTAGCGGGAGAGAAGCAGTACTTC
CASSLILAGEKQYF
>TRBD2|NA|TRBJ2-7|TRBV20-1
TGCAGTGCTAGAGATCAAGGACTAGCGGACTCCTACGAGCAGTACTTC
CSARDQGLADSYEQYF
>NA|NA|TRBJ2-2|TRBV5-1
TGCGCCAGCAGCTTGGGGGGGACCTCGGCCGGGGAGCTGTTTTTT
CASSLGGTSAGELFF
>NA|many|TRBJ1-3|TRBV2
TGTGCCAGCAGTGATCAGCCGGCTGGAGGGAACACCATATATTTT
CASSDQPAGGNTIYF
>NA|NA|TRBJ1-2|TRBV10-3
TGTGCCATCAGTACCACGTCAGCCCTTTATGGCTACACCTTC
CAISTTSALYGYTF
>TRBD1|NA|TRBJ1-1|TRBV29-1
TGCAGCGTTGAAAGGGGACAGTATGAAGCTTTCTTT
CSVERGQYEAFF
>TRBD1|few|TRBJ2-1|TRBV15
TGTGCCACCAGTCTTGGGACAGGGACCTACAATGAGCAGTTCTTC
CATSLGTGTYNEQFF
>NA|once|TRBJ1-1|TRBV7-9
TGTGCCAGCAGTTTAGAGGGACTAATGAACACTGAAGCTTTCTTT
CASSLEGLMNTEAFF
>NA|many|TRBJ2-7|TRBV12-3/TRBV12-4
TGTGCCAGCAGCTACCAGGCTATCTACGAGCAGTACTTC
CASSYQAIYEQYF
>TRBD1|NA|TRBJ1-2|TRBV5-1
TGCGCCAGCAGCTCGTTGGACAGGGGGCGGGATGGCAACACCTTC
CASSSLDRGRDGNTF
>NA|NA|TRBJ1-1|TRBV2
TGTGCCAGCAGGAGAGGGGAAGGGGCTGAAGCTTTCTTT
CASRRGEGAEAFF
>TRBD1|once|TRBJ1-6|TRBV9
TGTGCCAGCAGCGTAGGAGGACAGGATAATTCACCCCTCCACTTT
CASSVGGQDNSPLHF